This T cell receptor beta chain emerged from a study of blood T cell repertoires in COVID-19. The wider study: Researchers got acute and convalescent COVID-19 samples from the United States, Italy and Spain. T cells, B-cell-depleted T cells, or PBMCs supplied cDNA or gDNA.

In the study's own analysis: It was from reference gene primer amplification that nucleated cell counts were estimated. Some clones are missing from TCRdb's copy, which holds only in-frame ones; the method was immunoSEQ multiplex PCR. That table furnishes V, J and clone size, whereas the DNA furnished D and trimming. The profile shows roughly 200,000 clones, roughly 81% of them singletons. Trimming removed 5 bases from V and 2 bases from J, with 16 bases in between. The CDR3 is 15 residues long. CDR1 and CDR2 (germline): SGHDN, FVKESK. This TCR derives from a woman of 80 years or more with COVID-19, enrolled during active disease. Sequenced sample: peripheral blood. The chain couples TRBV14 to TRBJ2-7, with TRBD2 as a possible D gene (5 bases). CDR3 sequence (DNA): TGTGCCAGCAGCACGGGCCCGGGGAACACCTACGAGCAGTACTTC. It is translated as CASSTGPGNTYEQYF.